The 9 T cell receptor beta chains reported below all come from one sample, sequenced in a study of T-cell memory formation after mild COVID-19. Each CDR3 protein is one row after TCRdb ran MiXCR on the 5' RACE reads. The sample lists around 300,000 distinct CDR3 sequences, approximately 19% occurring once. Material for sequencing was PBMCs or a T cell subset sorted from them (not recorded which). All receptors come from a man aged 18 to 29 who had mild COVID-19 (a few samples of this study predate the infection). Cell type and time point are not known.

This clonotype was seen more than once but under ten times. V and J are TRBV6-2 or TRBV6-3 and TRBJ2-1; 7 bases agree with TRBD2. Looked up from germline, CDR1 is MNHEY and CDR2 is SVGEGT. The V gene end was trimmed by 6 bases and the J gene end by 3 bases; junction bases not matched to a gene: 11. CDR3 length: 16 residues. CDR3 DNA sequence: TGTGCCAGCAGACCGACGGGGAGGGCACTCTACAATGAGCAGTTCTTC. Its translation: CASRPTGRALYNEQFF.

This clonotype was detected a few times. The CDR3 reads CASSLQTGGSGANVLTF. CDR3 sequence (DNA): TGCGCCAGCAGCCTGCAGACAGGGGGATCTGGGGCCAACGTCCTGACTTTC. The V and J genes are TRBV5-1 and TRBJ2-6; 9 nucleotides line up with TRBD1. The V segment lost 4 bases and the J segment 1 base; nucleotides outside the gene matches: 6. Germline V gene lookup returns CDR1 SGHRS and CDR2 YFSETQ. This CDR3 region has 17 residues.

This clonotype was detected only a few times. V usage is TRBV4-1 and J usage is TRBJ2-7; D possibly corresponds to TRBD1 (5 bases). Germline V gene lookup returns CDR1 MGHRA and CDR2 YSYEKL. With 1 base removed from V and 3 bases from J, the gap between germline ends came to 10 bases. The CDR3 contains 14 residues. The CDR3, as DNA: TGCGCCAGCAGCCAAGCCCCAGGGAACTACGAGCAGTACGTC. It encodes CASSQAPGNYEQYV.

This clonotype has a count of ten or more. J is TRBJ1-5 and V is TRBV7-9; D ambiguous. Looked up from germline, CDR1 is SEHNR and CDR2 is FQNEAQ (reference sequence). Trimming pared 6 bases from V and 4 bases from J, leaving 7 bases between. This CDR3 contains 12 residues. This CDR3 reads CASSTGNQPQHF. DNA of the CDR3: TGTGCCAGCAGTACCGGTAATCAGCCCCAGCATTTT.

The V gene is TRBV12-3 or TRBV12-4, the J gene TRBJ2-5; 11 positions agree with TRBD2. This CDR3 is 15 amino acids long. V trimming: 6 bases; J trimming: 1 base; junction bases outside the gene matches: 4. CDR3 protein: CASSDSGGGQETQYF. The CDR3 nucleotides are TGTGCCAGCAGCGATAGCGGGGGGGGCCAAGAGACCCAGTACTTC.

V gene TRBV18 combines with J gene TRBJ2-5, with D possibly called TRBD1 or TRBD2 (6 bases each). The CDR3 extends over 16 amino acids. From germline, CDR1 is KGHSH and CDR2 LQKENI. Trimming removed 3 bases from V and 2 bases from J, with 16 bases in between. The CDR3 here is CASSPSTGASQETQYF. The CDR3 DNA reads as TGTGCCAGCTCACCCTCAACGGGGGCGAGTCAAGAGACCCAGTACTTC. Together with reference TRBV18 and TRBJ2-5, the CDR3 gives the full variable domain: NAGVMQNPRHLVRRRGQEARLRCSPMKGHSHVYWYRQLPEEGLKFMVYLQKENIIDESGMPKERFSAEFPKEGPSILRIQQVVRGDSAAYFCASSPSTGASQETQYFGPGTRLLVL.

This clonotype was seen a few times. This chain connects TRBV15 to TRBJ1-2; a weak D match, TRBD1 (6 bases). V was cut by 3 bases and J by 6 bases, with 17 bases left in between. This CDR3 contains 15 residues. Germline V gives CDR1 LNHNV, CDR2 YYDKDF (reference sequence). The CDR3 sequence: CATSSRTQGTNGYTF. The CDR3 coding sequence is TGTGCCACCAGCAGTAGGACCCAGGGGACGAATGGCTACACCTTC.

This chain joins TRBV6-1 and TRBJ2-2, with TRBD2 matching 7 bases. Germline loops: CDR1 MNHNS, CDR2 SASEGT. The V and J ends lost 2 bases and 4 bases, in that order; junction bases with no gene match: 4. The CDR3 contains 15 residues. CDR3 coding DNA: TGTGCCAGCAGTGAAAGCTGGGGGGGCACCGGGGAGCTGTTTTTT. This gives the protein CASSESWGGTGELFF.

The V call is TRBV20-1, the J call TRBJ2-5, with D uncertain. Trimming cost V 0 bases and J 5 bases, with 13 bases left between them. Germline V gives CDR1 DFQATT, CDR2 SNEGSKA (reference sequence). CDR3 size: 14 residues. This CDR3 reads CSARDRAVEETQYF. CDR3 DNA: TGCAGTGCTAGAGATAGGGCGGTAGAGGAGACCCAGTACTTC.